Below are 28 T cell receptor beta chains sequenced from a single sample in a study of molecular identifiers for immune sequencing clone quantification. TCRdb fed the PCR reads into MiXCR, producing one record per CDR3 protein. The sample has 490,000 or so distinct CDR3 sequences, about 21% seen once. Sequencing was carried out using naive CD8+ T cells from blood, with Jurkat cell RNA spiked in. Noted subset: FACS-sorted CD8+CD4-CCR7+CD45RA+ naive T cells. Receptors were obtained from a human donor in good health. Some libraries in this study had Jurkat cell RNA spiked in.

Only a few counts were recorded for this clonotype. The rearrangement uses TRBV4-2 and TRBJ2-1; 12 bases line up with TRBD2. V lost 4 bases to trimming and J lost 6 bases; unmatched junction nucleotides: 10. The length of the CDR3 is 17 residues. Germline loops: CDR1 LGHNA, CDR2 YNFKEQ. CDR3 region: CASSPHPTSGGFNEQFF. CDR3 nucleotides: TGTGCCAGCAGCCCTCACCCAACTAGCGGGGGGTTCAATGAGCAGTTCTTC.

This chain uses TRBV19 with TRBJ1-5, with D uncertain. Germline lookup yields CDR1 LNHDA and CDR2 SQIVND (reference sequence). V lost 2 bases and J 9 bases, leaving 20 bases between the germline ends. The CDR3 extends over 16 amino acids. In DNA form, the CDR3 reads TGTGCCAGTAGTATAAAAGTCGGACGGGCCCCGGGGCCCCAGCATTTT. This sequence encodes CASSIKVGRAPGPQHF. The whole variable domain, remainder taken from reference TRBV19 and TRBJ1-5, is DGGITQSPKYLFRKEGQNVTLSCEQNLNHDAMYWYRQDPGQGLRLIYYSQIVNDFQKGDIAEGYSVSREKKESFPLTVTSAQKNPTAFYLCASSIKVGRAPGPQHFGDGTRLSIL.

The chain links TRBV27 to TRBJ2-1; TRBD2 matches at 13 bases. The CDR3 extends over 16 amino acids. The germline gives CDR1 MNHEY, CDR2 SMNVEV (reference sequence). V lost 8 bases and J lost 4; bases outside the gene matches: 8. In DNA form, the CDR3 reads TGTGCCAGCGCAGGACTAGCGGGAGATAGATACAATGAGCAGTTCTTC. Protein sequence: CASAGLAGDRYNEQFF.

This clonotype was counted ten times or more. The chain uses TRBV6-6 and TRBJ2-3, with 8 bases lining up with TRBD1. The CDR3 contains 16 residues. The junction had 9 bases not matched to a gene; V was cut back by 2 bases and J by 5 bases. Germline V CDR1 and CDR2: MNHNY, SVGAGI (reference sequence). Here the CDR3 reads CASSYGSGQGGDTQYF. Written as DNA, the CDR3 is TGTGCCAGCAGTTACGGATCCGGACAGGGTGGAGATACGCAGTATTTT.

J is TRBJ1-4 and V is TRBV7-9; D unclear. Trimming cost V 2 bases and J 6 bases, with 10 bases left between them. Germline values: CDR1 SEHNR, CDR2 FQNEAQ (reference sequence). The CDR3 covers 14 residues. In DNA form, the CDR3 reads TGTGCCAGCAGCTTATTAGAACCGGATGAAAAACTGTTTTTT. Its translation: CASSLLEPDEKLFF.

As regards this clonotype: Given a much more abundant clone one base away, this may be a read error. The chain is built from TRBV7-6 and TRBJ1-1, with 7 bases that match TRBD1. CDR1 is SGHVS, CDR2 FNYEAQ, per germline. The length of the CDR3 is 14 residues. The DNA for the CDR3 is TGTGCCAACAGCCCAGGGGGTTTGACAGATGAAGCTTTCTTT. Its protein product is CANSPGGLTDEAFF. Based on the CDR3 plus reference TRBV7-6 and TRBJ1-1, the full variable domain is GAGVSQSPRYKVTKRGQDVALRCDPISGHVSLYWYRQALGQGPEFLTYFNYEAQQDKSGLPNDRFSAERPEGSISTLTIQRTEQRDSAMYRCANSPGGLTDEAFFGQGTRLTVV.

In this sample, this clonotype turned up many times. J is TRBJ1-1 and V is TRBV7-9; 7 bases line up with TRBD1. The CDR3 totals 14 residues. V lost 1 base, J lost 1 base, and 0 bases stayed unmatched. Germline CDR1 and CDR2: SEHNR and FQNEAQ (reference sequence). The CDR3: CASSLGTGNTEAFF. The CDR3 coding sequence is TGTGCCAGCAGCTTAGGGACAGGGAACACTGAAGCTTTCTTT.

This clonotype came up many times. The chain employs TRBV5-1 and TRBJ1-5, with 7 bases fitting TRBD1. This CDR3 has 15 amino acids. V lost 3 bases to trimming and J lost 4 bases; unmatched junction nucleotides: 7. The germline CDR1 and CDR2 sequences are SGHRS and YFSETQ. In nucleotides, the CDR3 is TGCGCCAGCAGCTGGTCGGGACAGCCAAATCAGCCCCAGCATTTT. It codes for CASSWSGQPNQPQHF.

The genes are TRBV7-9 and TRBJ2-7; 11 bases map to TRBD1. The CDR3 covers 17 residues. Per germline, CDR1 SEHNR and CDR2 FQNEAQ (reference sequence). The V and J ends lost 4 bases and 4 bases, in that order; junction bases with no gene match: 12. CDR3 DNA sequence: TGTGCCAGCAGCTCTACTGAGCCCGGGACAGGGGGATACGAGCAGTACTTC. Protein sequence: CASSSTEPGTGGYEQYF.

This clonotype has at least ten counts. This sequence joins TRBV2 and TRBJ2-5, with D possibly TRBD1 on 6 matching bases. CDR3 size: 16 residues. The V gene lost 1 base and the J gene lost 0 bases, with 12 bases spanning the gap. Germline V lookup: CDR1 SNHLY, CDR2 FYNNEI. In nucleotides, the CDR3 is TGTGCCAGCAGTGAAGTTGTTACAGGGTACCAAGAGACCCAGTACTTC. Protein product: CASSEVVTGYQETQYF.

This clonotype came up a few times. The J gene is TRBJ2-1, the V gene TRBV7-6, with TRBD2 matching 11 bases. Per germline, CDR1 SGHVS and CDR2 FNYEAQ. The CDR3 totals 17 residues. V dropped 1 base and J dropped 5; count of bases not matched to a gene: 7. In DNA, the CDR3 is TGTGCCAGCAGCTTAGACGTACTAGCGGGGGCAAACAATGAGCAGTTCTTC. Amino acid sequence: CASSLDVLAGANNEQFF.

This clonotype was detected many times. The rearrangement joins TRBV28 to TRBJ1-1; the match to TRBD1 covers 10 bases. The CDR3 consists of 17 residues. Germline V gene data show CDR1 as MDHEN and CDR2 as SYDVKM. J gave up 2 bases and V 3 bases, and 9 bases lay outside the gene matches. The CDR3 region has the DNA TGTGCCAGCAGTTTTTCCCCCCGACAGGGGGCAAACACTGAAGCTTTCTTT. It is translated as CASSFSPRQGANTEAFF. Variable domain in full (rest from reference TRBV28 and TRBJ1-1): DVKVTQSSRYLVKRTGEKVFLECVQDMDHENMFWYRQDPGLGLRLIYFSYDVKMKEKGDIPEGYSVSREKKERFSLILESASTNQTSMYLCASSFSPRQGANTEAFFGQGTRLTVV.

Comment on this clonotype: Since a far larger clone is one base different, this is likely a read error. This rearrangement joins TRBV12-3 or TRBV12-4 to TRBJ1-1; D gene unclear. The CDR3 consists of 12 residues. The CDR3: CAGSFLGTEAFF. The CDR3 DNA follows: TGTGCCGGCAGTTTCTTGGGGACTGAAGCTTTCTTT.

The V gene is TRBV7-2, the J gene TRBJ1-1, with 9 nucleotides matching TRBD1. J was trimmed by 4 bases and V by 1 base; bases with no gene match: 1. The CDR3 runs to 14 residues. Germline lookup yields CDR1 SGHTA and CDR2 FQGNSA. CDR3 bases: TGTGCCAGCAGCTTAGTACAGGGGGCCACTGAAGCTTTCTTT. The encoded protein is CASSLVQGATEAFF.

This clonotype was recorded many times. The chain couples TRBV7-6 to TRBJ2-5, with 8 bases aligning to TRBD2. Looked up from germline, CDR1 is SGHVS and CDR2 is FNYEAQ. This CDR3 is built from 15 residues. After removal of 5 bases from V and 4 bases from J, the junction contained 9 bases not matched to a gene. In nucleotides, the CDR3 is TGTGCCAGCAGCCCAAGCGGGACTAGGGTAGAGACCCAGTACTTC. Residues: CASSPSGTRVETQYF.

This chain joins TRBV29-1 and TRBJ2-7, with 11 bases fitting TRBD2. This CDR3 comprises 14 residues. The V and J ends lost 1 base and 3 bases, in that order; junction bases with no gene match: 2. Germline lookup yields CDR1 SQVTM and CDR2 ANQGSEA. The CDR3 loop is CSVEGLAGGYEQYF. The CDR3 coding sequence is TGCAGCGTTGAAGGCCTAGCGGGAGGCTACGAGCAGTACTTC.

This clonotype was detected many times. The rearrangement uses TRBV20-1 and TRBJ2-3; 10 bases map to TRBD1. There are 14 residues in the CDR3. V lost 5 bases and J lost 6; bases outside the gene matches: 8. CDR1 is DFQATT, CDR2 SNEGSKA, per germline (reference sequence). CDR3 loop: CSAGGQGVLDTQYF. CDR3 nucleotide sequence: TGCAGTGCTGGAGGACAGGGGGTGTTGGATACGCAGTATTTT.

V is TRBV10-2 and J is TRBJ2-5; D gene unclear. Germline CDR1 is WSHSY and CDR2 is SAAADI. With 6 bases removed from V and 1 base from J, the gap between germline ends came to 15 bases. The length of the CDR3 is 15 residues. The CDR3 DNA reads TGCGCCAGCAGCCCCCGCCCCGTCGCCCAAGAGACCCAGTACTTC. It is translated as CASSPRPVAQETQYF.

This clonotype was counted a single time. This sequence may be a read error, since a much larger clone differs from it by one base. Written as DNA, the CDR3 is TGCGCCAGCAGCCAACCCAGCCGCGAGCAGTACTTC. It is translated as CASSQPSREQYF. The chain employs TRBV4-1 and TRBJ2-7; D unresolved. V lost 2 bases and J lost 6, with 8 bases in between. The CDR3 is 12 amino acids. CDR1 is MGHRA, CDR2 YSYEKL, per germline.

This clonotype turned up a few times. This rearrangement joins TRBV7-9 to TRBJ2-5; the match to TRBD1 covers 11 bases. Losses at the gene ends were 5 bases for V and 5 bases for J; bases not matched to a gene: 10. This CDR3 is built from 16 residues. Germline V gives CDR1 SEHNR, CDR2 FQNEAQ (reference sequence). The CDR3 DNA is TGTGCCAGCAGCAGATGGACAGGGGGCGGATCGGAGACCCAGTACTTC. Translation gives CASSRWTGGGSETQYF.

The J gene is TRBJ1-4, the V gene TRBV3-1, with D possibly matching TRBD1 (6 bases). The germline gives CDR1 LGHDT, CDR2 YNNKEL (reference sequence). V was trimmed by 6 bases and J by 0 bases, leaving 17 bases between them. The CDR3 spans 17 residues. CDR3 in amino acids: CASRETGGPATNEKLFF. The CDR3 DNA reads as TGTGCCAGCAGGGAGACAGGAGGGCCCGCAACTAATGAAAAACTGTTTTTT.

CDR3 sequence reads: CATSRERGMVGTGELFF. CDR3 nucleotide sequence: TGTGCCACCAGCAGAGAAAGAGGAATGGTGGGCACCGGGGAGCTGTTTTTT. The genes are TRBV15 and TRBJ2-2, with D uncertain. Germline assignment: CDR1 LNHNV and CDR2 YYDKDF (reference sequence). The V and J ends lost 0 bases and 4 bases respectively, with 15 bases between them. This CDR3 region has 17 residues. The variable domain in full, with the rest retrieved from reference TRBV15 and TRBJ2-2, is DAMVIQNPRYQVTQFGKPVTLSCSQTLNHNVMYWYQQKSSQAPKLLFHYYDKDFNNEADTPDNFQSRRPNTSFCFLDIRSPGLGDTAMYLCATSRERGMVGTGELFFGEGSRLTVL.

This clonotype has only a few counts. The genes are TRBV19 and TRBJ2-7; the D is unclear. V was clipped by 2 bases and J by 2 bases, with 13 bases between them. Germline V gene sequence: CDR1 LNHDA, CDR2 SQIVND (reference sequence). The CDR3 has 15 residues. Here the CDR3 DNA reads TGTGCCAGTAGTATAACCCCGGAGTCGACCTACGAGCAGTACTTC. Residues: CASSITPESTYEQYF.

CDR3 residues: CAGGQGPYMNTEAFF. As DNA, the CDR3 is TGTGCCGGTGGACAGGGGCCATATATGAACACTGAAGCTTTCTTT. The chain combines TRBV27 with TRBJ1-1; TRBD1 matches at 9 bases. J lost 0 bases, V lost 11 bases, and 10 bases had no gene match. Per the germline V gene, CDR1 is MNHEY and CDR2 is SMNVEV (reference sequence). CDR3 length: 15 residues.

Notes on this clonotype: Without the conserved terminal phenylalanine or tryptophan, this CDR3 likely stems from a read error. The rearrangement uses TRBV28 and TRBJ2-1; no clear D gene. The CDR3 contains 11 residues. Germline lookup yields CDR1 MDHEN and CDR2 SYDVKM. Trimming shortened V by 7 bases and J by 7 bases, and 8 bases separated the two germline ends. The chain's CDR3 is CASTMTNEQFS. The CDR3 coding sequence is TGTGCCAGCACCATGACAAATGAGCAGTTCTCC.

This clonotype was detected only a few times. In DNA form, the CDR3 reads TGTGCCAGCTCCCTTGATTGGACAGATTACACTGAAGCTTTCTTT. Encoded protein: CASSLDWTDYTEAFF. V is TRBV18 and J is TRBJ1-1, with D possibly being TRBD1 (6 bases). The CDR3 length is 15 residues. Trimming removed 6 bases from V and 3 bases from J, with 17 bases in between. CDR1 is KGHSH, CDR2 LQKENI, per germline. The full variable domain, with the rest looked up from reference TRBV18 and TRBJ1-1, is NAGVMQNPRHLVRRRGQEARLRCSPMKGHSHVYWYRQLPEEGLKFMVYLQKENIIDESGMPKERFSAEFPKEGPSILRIQQVVRGDSAAYFCASSLDWTDYTEAFFGQGTRLTVV.

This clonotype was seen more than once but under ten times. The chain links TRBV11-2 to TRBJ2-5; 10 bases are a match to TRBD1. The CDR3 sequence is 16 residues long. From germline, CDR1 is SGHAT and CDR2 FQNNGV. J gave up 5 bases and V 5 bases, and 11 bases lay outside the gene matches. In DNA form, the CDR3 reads TGTGCCAGCAGCCTGAGTTGGACAGGGGGAGGCGAGACCCAGTACTTC. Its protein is CASSLSWTGGGETQYF.

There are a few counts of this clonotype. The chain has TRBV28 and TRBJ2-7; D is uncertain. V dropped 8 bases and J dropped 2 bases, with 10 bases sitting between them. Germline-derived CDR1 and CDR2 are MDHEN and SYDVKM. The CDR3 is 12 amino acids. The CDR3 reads CASRMGTYEQYF. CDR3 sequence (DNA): TGTGCCAGCCGTATGGGGACCTACGAGCAGTACTTC.